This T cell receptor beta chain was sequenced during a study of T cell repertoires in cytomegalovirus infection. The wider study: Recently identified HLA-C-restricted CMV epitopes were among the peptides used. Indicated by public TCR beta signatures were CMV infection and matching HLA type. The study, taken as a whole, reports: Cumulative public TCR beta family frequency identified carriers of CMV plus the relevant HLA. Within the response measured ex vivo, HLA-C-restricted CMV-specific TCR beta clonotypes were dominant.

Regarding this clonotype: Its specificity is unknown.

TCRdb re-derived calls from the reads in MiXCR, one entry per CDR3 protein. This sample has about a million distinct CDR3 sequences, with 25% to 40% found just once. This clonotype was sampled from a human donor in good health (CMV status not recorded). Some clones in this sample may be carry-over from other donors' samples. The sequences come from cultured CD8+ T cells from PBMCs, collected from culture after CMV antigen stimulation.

The CDR3 DNA reads as TGCAGTGCTAGACAGAAGGAGCGGGGGTACTCCTACGAGCAGTACTTC. Translation gives CSARQKERGYSYEQYF. This sequence joins TRBV20-1 and TRBJ2-7; TRBD2 aligns across 8 bases. V shed 2 bases, J shed 0 bases, and the junction held 9 bases outside the gene matches. CDR1 is DFQATT, CDR2 SNEGSKA, per germline (reference sequence). This CDR3 comprises 16 residues.